Below, 3 T cell receptor beta chains from the same sample are listed, as sequenced in a study of shared clonotypes between healthy human individuals. The method was immunoSEQ multiplex PCR; TCRdb's version includes in-frame clones alone and lacks a portion of them. This sample has some 1.5 million clones; 98% occur once, and the top ten carry roughly 0.45%. The sample comprised naive CD4+ T cells sorted from blood. Subset in this sample: CD45RA+ positively selected. These receptors all come from a man aged 30 to 45 in good health.

This chain links TRBV7-2 with TRBJ2-7; perhaps TRBD2 as D (5 bases). CDR1 is SGHTA and CDR2 is FQGNSA in the germline V gene. Trimming removed 5 bases from V and 4 bases from J, with 12 bases in between. The CDR3 has 13 residues. CDR3 sequence reads: CASSPAREYEQYF. In nucleotides, the CDR3 is TGTGCCAGCAGCCCGGCGAGGGAGTACGAGCAGTACTTC.

V and J are TRBV11-3 and TRBJ2-2; D uncertain. The germline V gene encodes CDR1 SGHNT and CDR2 YENEEA. Trimming stripped 1 base from V and 4 bases from J, with 16 bases between. This CDR3 is built from 17 residues. The CDR3 bases are TGTGCCAGCAGCTTAGCTTTTGGGTCTTTGGGCACCGGGGAGCTGTTTTTT. Its translation is CASSLAFGSLGTGELFF.

This chain joins TRBV28 and TRBJ2-4, with 7 nucleotides matching TRBD2. CDR1 is MDHEN and CDR2 is SYDVKM in the germline V gene. J lost 1 base, V lost 6 bases, and 6 bases had no gene match. CDR3 length: 15 residues. Here the CDR3 reads CASRASGEAKNIQYF. The DNA for the CDR3 is TGTGCCAGCAGGGCGAGCGGGGAGGCCAAAAACATTCAGTACTTC.